This T cell receptor (beta chain) was identified in a study of T cells after yellow fever vaccination. Conversion of TCR transcripts into cDNA relied on 5'RACE template switching, which added a universal primer site and UMIs. TCRdb re-called the 5' RACE reads with MiXCR, one entry per CDR3 protein. The sample has about 240,000 distinct CDR3 sequences, 6.9% seen once. This clonotype occurred a few times. This CDR3 is built from 15 residues. The germline CDR1 and CDR2 sequences are LGHNA and YSLEER. After removal of 3 bases from V and 4 bases from J, the junction contained 5 bases not matched to a gene.

This sequence originates from a man between 25 and 39 years old who received the YFV17D yellow fever vaccine. V gene TRBV4-3 combines with J gene TRBJ2-2, with 7 bases matching TRBD1. The sequences come from CD4+ T cells sorted from PBMCs, collected 15 days after the yellow fever booster vaccination. The CDR3 DNA is TGCGCCAGCAGCCAGACAGGGTACCGCACCGGGGAGCTGTTTTTT. It yields the protein CASSQTGYRTGELFF.